One and the same sample provided the 28 T cell receptor beta chains below, sequenced in a study of blood T cells in healthy people across ages. Next came a second PCR, run for roughly 7 to 12 cycles, which used a sample-barcoded 5' primer along with a J-beta primer mix. TCRdb reprocessed the 5' RACE reads with MiXCR, giving one entry per CDR3 protein. Here the sample spans more than 600,000 distinct CDR3 sequences, approximately 25% being singletons. This sample was shared with a second study, whose subject was T cells of mothers and their children.

Sequencing used blood. The receptors were sampled from a boy between 10 and 17 years old in good health.

This clonotype turned up a few times. Germline is not matched at one junction end, which may reflect a read error. The chain links TRBV20-1 to TRBJ2-2; D possibly matches TRBD1 or TRBD2 (6 bases each). There are 17 residues in the CDR3. Germline CDR1 DFQATT, CDR2 SNEGSKA (reference sequence). The CDR3: CSARDLISGHNTGGLFF. CDR3 bases: TGCAGTGCTAGAGATCTCATTTCGGGACACAACACCGGGGGGCTGTTTTTT.

This clonotype was seen more than once but under ten times. The chain employs TRBV27 and TRBJ2-5; TRBD1 might be the D (8 bases). The DNA end is more similar to TRBJ2-7, so the J call may be wrong. Per the germline V gene, CDR1 is MNHEY and CDR2 is SMNVEV (reference sequence). CDR3 length: 14 amino acids. The CDR3 DNA is TGTGCCAGCAGTTACAGGGGGGGACCCTACGAGCAGTACTTC. Translated: CASSYRGGPYEQYF.

In this sample, this clonotype turned up a few times. The V gene is TRBV12-3 or TRBV12-4, the J gene TRBJ2-5; 13 bases fit TRBD2. V lost 4 bases, J lost 11 bases, and 13 bases stayed unmatched. This CDR3 has 16 residues. The DNA of the CDR3 is TGTGCCAGCAGTTCTGCTGGACTAGCGGGAGCGCGGGAGCAGTACTTC. This sequence encodes CASSSAGLAGAREQYF.

V gene TRBV5-1 combines with J gene TRBJ2-5; TRBD1 matches 8 bases. The tail of the sequence fits TRBJ2-7 better, so the J call may be wrong. The germline V gene encodes CDR1 SGHRS and CDR2 YFSETQ. The CDR3 consists of 13 residues. CDR3 bases: TGCGCCAGCAGAGGGGACAGGTACTACGAGCAGTACTTC. This gives the protein CASRGDRYYEQYF.

The chain couples TRBV5-1 to TRBJ2-1, with 8 bases identical to TRBD1. The CDR3 loop spans 15 amino acids. Trimming at V came to 5 bases and at J to 7 bases, leaving 11 bases not matched to a gene. Germline V CDR1 and CDR2: SGHRS, YFSETQ. In DNA, the CDR3 is TGCGCCAGCAGTTTTTCCCGGACAGGGAAAAATGAGCAGTTCTTC. It is translated as CASSFSRTGKNEQFF. The full variable domain, its missing parts supplied by reference TRBV5-1 and TRBJ2-1, is KAGVTQTPRYLIKTRGQQVTLSCSPISGHRSVSWYQQTPGQGLQFLFEYFSETQRNKGNFPGRFSGRQFSNSRSEMNVSTLELGDSALYLCASSFSRTGKNEQFFGPGTRLTVL.

The CDR3 region is CASSYSLNLLTEETQYF. The CDR3 nucleotides are TGTGCCAGCAGTTACTCGTTGAACCTGCTAACTGAGGAGACCCAGTACTTC. The gene calls are TRBV6-5 and TRBJ2-5; unclear D gene. V shed 0 bases and J shed 5 bases, with 19 bases lying between them. The germline CDR1 and CDR2 sequences are MNHEY and SVGAGI. The CDR3 extends over 17 amino acids.

The J gene is TRBJ2-5, the V gene TRBV29-1; maybe TRBD2 (5 bases). Germline lookup yields CDR1 SQVTM and CDR2 ANQGSEA. Trimming took 7 bases from V and 0 from J, leaving 15 bases between them. This CDR3 is built from 14 residues. CDR3 in DNA: TGCAGCGCTCCGGACTCTTCGTACCAAGAGACCCAGTACTTC. Protein product: CSAPDSSYQETQYF.

There are a few counts of this clonotype. The V call is TRBV6-2 or TRBV6-3, the J call TRBJ1-5, with D possibly matching TRBD1 (5 bases). The CDR3 loop spans 13 amino acids. Trimming removed 4 bases from V and 10 bases from J, with 14 bases in between. Germline CDR1 is MNHEY and CDR2 is SVGEGT. The chain's CDR3 is CASSSGIIKPQHF. For the CDR3, the DNA is TGTGCCAGCAGTTCAGGGATAATCAAACCCCAGCATTTT.

This chain uses TRBV11-2 with TRBJ2-2, with 7 bases matching TRBD1. CDR3 size: 16 residues. V lost 9 bases, J lost 6 bases, and 16 bases stayed unmatched. CDR1 is SGHAT and CDR2 is FQNNGV in the germline V gene. The CDR3 region is CASFDRQGSDPGELFF. Written as DNA, the CDR3 is TGTGCCAGTTTTGACAGACAGGGCAGCGATCCCGGGGAGCTGTTTTTT.

The chain couples TRBV20-1 to TRBJ2-5, with D tentatively TRBD2 (6 bases). CDR1 is DFQATT, CDR2 SNEGSKA, per germline (reference sequence). V lost 1 base, J lost 5 bases, and 8 bases lay in between. This CDR3 region has 12 residues. The CDR3 loop reads CSARAGVETQYF. CDR3 sequence (DNA): TGCAGTGCTAGAGCGGGAGTGGAGACCCAGTACTTC.

The chain carries TRBV6-5 and TRBJ1-5; the D gene is possibly TRBD1 (6 bases). This CDR3 has 13 amino acids. Germline CDR1 and CDR2: MNHEY and SVGAGI. The V and J ends lost 2 bases and 7 bases respectively, with 9 bases between them. The CDR3 is CASSYQGQQPQHF. In DNA form, the CDR3 reads TGTGCCAGCAGTTACCAGGGGCAGCAGCCCCAGCATTTT.

This chain connects TRBV3-1 to TRBJ2-1; 8 bases agree with TRBD2. Trimming at V came to 2 bases and at J to 5 bases, leaving 8 bases not matched to a gene. The CDR3 is 16 residues long. Germline V gene data show CDR1 as LGHDT and CDR2 as YNNKEL (reference sequence). The CDR3, as DNA: TGTGCCAGCAGCCAAAGGACCCTAGCGGGTAACAATGAGCAGTTCTTC. Residues: CASSQRTLAGNNEQFF.

This chain uses TRBV9 with TRBJ1-2; 9 bases line up with TRBD1. CDR1 is SGDLS, CDR2 YYNGEE, per germline. Losses at the gene ends were 4 bases for V and 0 bases for J; bases not matched to a gene: 7. The CDR3 is 16 amino acids. CDR3 in amino acids: CASSLTTGGTNYGYTF. The CDR3 nucleotides read TGTGCCAGCAGCTTGACGACAGGGGGAACTAACTATGGCTACACCTTC.

In its sample, this clonotype was seen many times. V is TRBV6-2 or TRBV6-3 and J is TRBJ2-2, with D unresolved. The V end lost 2 bases, the J end lost 3 bases, and 16 bases lay between the germline ends. Germline values: CDR1 MNHEY, CDR2 SVGEGT. The CDR3 has 17 amino acids. The CDR3 DNA sequence: TGTGCCAGCAGTTACCCCGGAAAGGGTGTTGACACCGGGGAGCTGTTTTTT. This codes for CASSYPGKGVDTGELFF.

This clonotype was counted only a few times. V gene TRBV24-1 combines with J gene TRBJ2-1; D is unresolved. The germline gives CDR1 KGHDR, CDR2 SFDVKD. This CDR3 has 12 amino acids. Trimming cost V 3 bases and J 13 bases, with 12 bases left between them. The CDR3 DNA sequence: TGTGCCACCAGTGATCAAAACCGGGCCCAGTTCTTC. Its translation: CATSDQNRAQFF.

The genes are TRBV7-9 and TRBJ2-5; 9 positions match TRBD1. V dropped 1 base and J dropped 5; count of bases not matched to a gene: 5. This CDR3 region has 15 residues. Germline loops: CDR1 SEHNR, CDR2 FQNEAQ (reference sequence). This CDR3 reads CASSLVGQGIETQYF. CDR3 in DNA: TGTGCCAGCAGCTTAGTTGGACAGGGGATTGAGACCCAGTACTTC.

The chain recombines TRBV29-1 with TRBJ2-7, with D possibly being TRBD1 or TRBD2 (5 bases each). CDR1 is SQVTM and CDR2 is ANQGSEA in the germline V gene. This CDR3 is 14 amino acids long. V gave up 5 bases and J gave up 7 bases, with 21 bases separating them. CDR3 sequence reads: CSVSGTQRAYEQYF. CDR3 bases: TGCAGCGTTAGTGGGACCCAGAGGGCATATGAGCAGTACTTC.

V is TRBV9 and J is TRBJ2-3, with 7 bases lining up with TRBD2. Germline values: CDR1 SGDLS, CDR2 YYNGEE. Trimming removed 5 bases from V and 4 bases from J; junction bases left unmatched: 13. The CDR3 spans 16 residues. DNA of the CDR3: TGTGCCAGCAGTGTGCTGGGGGGGAGTACCGCAGATACGCAGTATTTT. Translating gives CASSVLGGSTADTQYF.

This clonotype appeared many times. Germline and junction disagree at one end, which may indicate a read error. The rearrangement links TRBV5-1 to TRBJ2-5; the match to TRBD1 covers 7 bases. CDR1 is SGHRS, CDR2 YFSETQ, per germline. The CDR3 loop spans 13 amino acids. CDR3 DNA sequence: TGTGCCAGCAGCTGGGACAGACAAGAGACCCAGTACTTC. Amino acid sequence: CASSWDRQETQYF.

The chain carries TRBV29-1 and TRBJ2-2; D unclear. V gave up 1 base and J gave up 8 bases, with 5 bases separating them. CDR3 length: 11 residues. Germline lookup yields CDR1 SQVTM and CDR2 ANQGSEA. CDR3 amino acids: CSVEAPGELFF. CDR3 nucleotides: TGCAGCGTTGAAGCCCCGGGGGAGCTGTTTTTT.

CDR3 coding DNA: TGTGCCAGCAGCTCAGGAGGCTCTAGCCCGGCACTGGGGACGCAGTATTTT. This encodes CASSSGGSSPALGTQYF. The gene calls are TRBV9 and TRBJ2-3, with D possibly matching TRBD2 (5 bases). From germline, CDR1 is SGDLS and CDR2 YYNGEE. The CDR3 loop spans 17 amino acids. Trimming took 4 bases from V and 9 from J, leaving 27 bases between them.

J is TRBJ2-7 and V is TRBV6-1; D is perhaps TRBD1 or TRBD2 (5 bases each). The V end was cut by 10 bases, the J end by 4 bases, with 17 bases between. The CDR3 spans 13 residues. CDR1 and CDR2 from the germline V gene are MNHNS and SASEGT. As DNA, the CDR3 is TGTGCCACCTCCGGGGCAGGGCCTTACGAGCAGTACTTC. Its translation is CATSGAGPYEQYF.

V gene TRBV12-5 combines with J gene TRBJ1-2; no definite D call. This CDR3 is 15 amino acids long. Germline V gives CDR1 LGHNT, CDR2 FRNRAP. V shed 0 bases and J shed 8 bases, with 16 bases lying between them. DNA for the CDR3: TGTGCTAGTGGTTTGGTACTCGGGTTGCTGGACGGCTACACCTTC. It encodes CASGLVLGLLDGYTF.

This clonotype was seen more than once but under ten times. This chain uses TRBV19 with TRBJ2-2, with D perhaps being TRBD1 or TRBD2 (5 bases each). With 6 bases removed from V and 8 bases from J, the gap between germline ends came to 19 bases. The CDR3 sequence is 15 residues long. CDR1 is LNHDA and CDR2 is SQIVND in the germline V gene (reference sequence). For the CDR3, the DNA is TGTGCCAGTAGCCGGGACGGGTCGACCATAGGGGAGCTGTTTTTT. It codes for CASSRDGSTIGELFF.

The chain has TRBV7-9 and TRBJ2-3; D is possibly TRBD2 (5 bases). Germline-derived CDR1 and CDR2 are SEHNR and FQNEAQ (reference sequence). V lost 4 bases to trimming and J lost 1 base, with 15 bases between them. CDR3 length equals 16 residues. CDR3 amino acids: CASSSRTLQRTDTQYF. Written as DNA, the CDR3 is TGTGCCAGCAGCTCCCGGACTCTACAACGCACAGATACGCAGTATTTT.

This clonotype occurred once. The V and J genes are TRBV29-1 and TRBJ2-1; D might be TRBD1 (5 bases). Germline CDR1 is SQVTM and CDR2 is ANQGSEA. The CDR3 runs to 13 residues. V shed 4 bases and J shed 3 bases, with 10 bases lying between them. The CDR3 DNA follows: TGCAGCGTTGTACAGGCCGTCTACAATGAGCAGTTCTTC. Translating it yields CSVVQAVYNEQFF.

The chain joins TRBV11-2 to TRBJ2-5; D unresolved. The better agreement between TRBJ2-1 and the DNA end casts doubt on the J call. Germline CDR1 is SGHAT and CDR2 is FQNNGV. The CDR3 contains 15 residues. Here the CDR3 reads CASSLEHGLTPEQFF. CDR3 nucleotide sequence: TGTGCCAGCAGCTTAGAGCACGGATTGACCCCTGAGCAGTTCTTC.

V usage is TRBV20-1 and J usage is TRBJ2-7; 10 nucleotides agree with TRBD2. V dropped 3 bases and J dropped 5; count of bases not matched to a gene: 7. CDR1 is DFQATT and CDR2 is SNEGSKA in the germline V gene (reference sequence). CDR3 length: 14 residues. CDR3 in DNA: TGCAGTGCTAGCTTAGCGGGAGGCGGTGACGAGCAGTACTTC. Amino acid sequence: CSASLAGGGDEQYF.